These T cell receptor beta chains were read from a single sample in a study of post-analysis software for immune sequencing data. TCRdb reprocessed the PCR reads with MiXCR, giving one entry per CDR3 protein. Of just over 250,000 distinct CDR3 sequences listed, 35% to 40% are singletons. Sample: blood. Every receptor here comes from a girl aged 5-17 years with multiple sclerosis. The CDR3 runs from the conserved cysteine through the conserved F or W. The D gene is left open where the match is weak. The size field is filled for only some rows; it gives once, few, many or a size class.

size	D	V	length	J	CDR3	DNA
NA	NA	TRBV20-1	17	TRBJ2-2	CSASPGRSARNTGELFF	TGCAGTGCTAGCCCTGGGCGGAGCGCTAGAAACACCGGGGAGCTGTTTTTT
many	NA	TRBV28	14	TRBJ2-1	CASSLLTGYNEQFF	TGTGCCAGCAGCCTTCTGACCGGCTACAATGAGCAGTTCTTC
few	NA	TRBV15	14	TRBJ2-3	CATSRAGTPGTQYF	TGTGCCACCAGCAGAGCTGGGACTCCTGGTACGCAGTATTTT
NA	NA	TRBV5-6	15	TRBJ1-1	CTSSPPGSMNTEAFF	TGTACCAGCAGCCCTCCCGGATCCATGAACACTGAAGCTTTCTTT
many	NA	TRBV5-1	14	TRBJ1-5	CASSLGGNNQPQHF	TGCGCCAGCAGCTTGGGGGGGAACAATCAGCCCCAGCATTTT
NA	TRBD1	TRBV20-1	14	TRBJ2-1	CSATGQGEDNEQFF	TGCAGTGCTACCGGACAGGGGGAGGACAATGAGCAGTTCTTC
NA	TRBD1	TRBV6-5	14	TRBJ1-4	CARSYSSGGEKLFF	TGTGCCCGCAGTTACTCATCAGGGGGAGAAAAACTGTTTTTT
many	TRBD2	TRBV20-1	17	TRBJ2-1	CSARLAGGSSSYNEQFF	TGCAGTGCTCGACTAGCGGGGGGGTCCTCCTCCTACAATGAGCAGTTCTTC
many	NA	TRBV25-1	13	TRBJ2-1	CASSVQGYNEQFF	TGTGCCAGCAGTGTTCAGGGGTACAATGAGCAGTTCTTC
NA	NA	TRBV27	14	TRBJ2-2	CASSLTSPTGELFF	TGTGCCAGCAGTTTGACTAGTCCCACCGGGGAGCTGTTTTTT
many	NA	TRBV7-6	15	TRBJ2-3	CASRSGGAFTDTQYF	TGTGCCAGCAGGAGTGGGGGCGCTTTCACAGATACGCAGTATTTT
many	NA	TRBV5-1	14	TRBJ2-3	CASSLSRDRDTQYF	TGCGCCAGCAGCTTGAGCAGGGACCGAGATACGCAGTATTTT
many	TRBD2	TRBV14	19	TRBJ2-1	CASRPGQGGLAGGHNEQFF	TGTGCCAGCAGACCCGGACAGGGTGGACTAGCGGGAGGACACAATGAGCAGTTCTTC
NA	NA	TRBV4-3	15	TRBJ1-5	CASSQAAGGAQPQHF	TGCGCCAGCAGCCAAGCAGCAGGCGGCGCTCAGCCCCAGCATTTT
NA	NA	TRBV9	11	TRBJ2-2	CASSVGPWLFF	TGTGCCAGCAGCGTAGGACCGTGGCTGTTTTTT
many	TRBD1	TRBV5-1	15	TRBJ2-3	CASSLGQGATDTQYF	TGCGCCAGCAGCTTGGGGCAGGGGGCAACAGATACGCAGTATTTT
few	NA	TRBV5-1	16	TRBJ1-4	CASSRASDNPNEKLFF	TGCGCCAGCAGCCGGGCGTCGGACAATCCTAATGAAAAACTGTTTTTT
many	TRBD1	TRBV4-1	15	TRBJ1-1	CASSQEPGGYTEAFF	TGCGCCAGCAGCCAAGAGCCAGGGGGTTACACTGAAGCTTTCTTT
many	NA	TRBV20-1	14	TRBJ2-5	CSAIGGLYQETQYF	TGCAGTGCTATTGGGGGCCTGTACCAAGAGACCCAGTACTTC
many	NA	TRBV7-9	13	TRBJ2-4	CASSLTPINIQYF	TGTGCCAGCAGCTTAACTCCGATAAACATTCAGTACTTC
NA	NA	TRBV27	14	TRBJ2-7	CASSLSSRGREQYF	TGTGCCAGCAGTCTCTCAAGCAGGGGCCGGGAGCAGTACTTC
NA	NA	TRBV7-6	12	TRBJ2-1	CASSLVSPEQFF	TGTGCCAGCAGCTTAGTGTCACCTGAGCAGTTCTTC
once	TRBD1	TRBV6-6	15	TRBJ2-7	CASSSGQGNQGSQYF	TGTGCCAGCAGTTCGGGACAGGGGAACCAAGGGTCCCAGTACTTC
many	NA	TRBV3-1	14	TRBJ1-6	CASSQRQTNSPLHF	TGTGCCAGCAGCCAGCGACAGACAAATTCACCCCTCCACTTT
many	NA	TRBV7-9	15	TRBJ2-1	CASSLGGGGNNEQFF	TGTGCCAGCAGCTTAGGGGGCGGGGGCAACAATGAGCAGTTCTTC
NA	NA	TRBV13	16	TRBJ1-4	CASSFPAGTPVEKLFF	TGTGCCAGCAGCTTTCCTGCCGGGACTCCGGTCGAAAAACTGTTTTTT
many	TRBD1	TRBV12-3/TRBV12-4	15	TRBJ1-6	CASSLGSGGKTPLHF	TGTGCCAGCAGTTTAGGGTCAGGGGGCAAGACACCCCTCCACTTT
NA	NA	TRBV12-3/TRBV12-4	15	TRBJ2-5	CASSSARTQIETQYF	TGTGCCAGCAGTTCAGCCCGGACACAGATAGAGACCCAGTACTTC
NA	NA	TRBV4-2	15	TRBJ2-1	CASSSKGGAGDEQFF	TGTGCCAGCAGCTCCAAGGGGGGGGCGGGGGATGAGCAGTTCTTC
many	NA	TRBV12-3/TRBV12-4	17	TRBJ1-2	CASSFRQTPTRLYGYTF	TGTGCCAGCAGTTTTAGGCAGACCCCTACACGGCTCTATGGCTACACCTTC
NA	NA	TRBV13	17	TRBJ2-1	CASSSPGGPRSYNEQFF	TGTGCCAGCAGCTCTCCGGGCGGGCCGCGCTCCTACAATGAGCAGTTCTTC
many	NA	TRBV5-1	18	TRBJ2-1	CASSWGVGGNAGYNEQFF	TGCGCCAGCAGCTGGGGGGTCGGCGGGAATGCCGGGTACAATGAGCAGTTCTTC
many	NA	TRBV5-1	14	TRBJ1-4	CASSLGGRNEKLFF	TGCGCCAGCAGCTTGGGGGGCCGTAATGAAAAACTGTTTTTT
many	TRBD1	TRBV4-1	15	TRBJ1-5	CASRPGQDANQPQHF	TGCGCCAGCAGACCCGGACAGGACGCCAATCAGCCCCAGCATTTT
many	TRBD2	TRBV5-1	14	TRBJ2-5	CASSPGVAGETQYF	TGCGCCAGCAGCCCCGGGGTAGCGGGAGAGACCCAGTACTTC
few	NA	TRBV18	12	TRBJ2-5	CASSPLEGEQYF	TGTGCCAGCTCCCCCTTGGAGGGTGAGCAGTACTTC
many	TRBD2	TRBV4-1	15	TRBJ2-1	CASSQVAGGRGEQFF	TGCGCCAGCAGTCAGGTAGCGGGAGGCCGGGGTGAGCAGTTCTTC
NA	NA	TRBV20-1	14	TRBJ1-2	CSARFSQGTLGYTF	TGCAGTGCTAGATTCAGTCAAGGGACTCTTGGCTACACCTTC
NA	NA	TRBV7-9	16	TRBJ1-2	CASSLARQGNSYGYTF	TGTGCCAGCAGCTTAGCACGTCAGGGAAACTCCTATGGCTACACCTTC
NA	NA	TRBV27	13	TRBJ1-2	CASRKRTGNDYTF	TGTGCCAGCAGGAAGAGGACGGGGAATGACTACACCTTC
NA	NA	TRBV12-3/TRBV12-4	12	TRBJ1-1	CASSRRNTEAFF	TGTGCCAGCAGCAGGAGGAACACTGAAGCTTTCTTT